This T cell receptor (beta chain) comes out of a study of T cells expressing NK-cell markers. Reprocessing the 5' RACE reads, TCRdb reports a single entry for every CDR3 protein and omits DNA. In total, the table holds 400,000 to 550,000 distinct CDR3 sequences. The CDR3 length is 13 residues. CDR1 is SQVTM and CDR2 is ANQGSEA in the germline V gene. The specimen was blood T cells: a sorted CD56 or NKG2C T cell subset, CD4+ or CD8+ T cells, or bulk PBMC T cells (not recorded which). This sequence joins TRBV29-1 and TRBJ2-3. The TCR originated in a woman aged 18 to 75 in good health. CDR3: CSVEALSTDTQYF.